The sequence of this T cell receptor (beta chain) was determined in a study of T-cell memory formation after mild COVID-19 listed by TCRdb under 2021. For the wider study: Most TCR sequence clusters were specific to one of the two donors. Longitudinal TCRalpha and TCRbeta repertoire sequencing tracked T-cell clones expanding and contracting after mild COVID-19 in two donors. The cohort comprised two young, previously healthy adult volunteers, one female and one male.

Concerning this clonotype: Its antigen is currently not known. Base qualities are not recorded, but no much larger clone differs from it by a single base.

Broad study findings and their caveats: Some responding clones were detected in pre-infection memory, which suggested that pre-existing cross-reactive memory T cells had joined the SARS-CoV-2 response. SARS-CoV-2 specificity was not confirmed for the second-wave clones peaking on day 37. Contracting CD4+ clones turned up mainly in the CM and EM memory subsets, whereas EMRA was where CD8+ clones were enriched. The study included only a couple of mild cases, and larger cohorts that include severe cases with pre-infection samples were judged to be necessary. Clones that contracted from day 15 to 85 showed balanced CD4/CD8 phenotypes, whereas a second wave of clones that expanded from day 15 to 37 leaned towards CD4+.

Sequencing was carried out with an Illumina NovaSeq 6000. TCRalpha and TCRbeta cDNA libraries were built by 5'RACE with constant-segment primers, adding sample barcodes and unique molecular identifiers. Trizol reagent was used to extract RNA from every sample. Library amplification was performed in two PCR steps, and a second sample barcode and Illumina TruSeq adapters were introduced in the second step. Libraries were sequenced on an Illumina NovaSeq with 2 x 150 bp paired-end reads. Per the original workflow: Reads were demultiplexed and collapsed into UMI-guided consensus sequences with migec v1.2.7. Using mixcr v2.1.11, UMI consensuses were aligned to TRA and TRB V and J templates and then assembled into clonotypes. Expanded or contracted clonotypes were those called significant by both edgeR and NoisET, with noise models trained on biological replicates. For edgeR calls, the cutoffs were a false discovery rate-adjusted p below 0.01 and a log2 fold-change threshold of 1. As an exploratory analysis of dynamics, max-normalized trajectories of the 1000 most abundant clonotypes were examined with PCA combined with hierarchical clustering. Separately sequenced CD4+ and CD8+ repertoires were used to assign a CD4 or CD8 phenotype to each responding clone. TCRdb took the public reads, trimmed them with fastp at Q25, ran MiXCR for clone calling and kept in-frame beta chains. Each record represents a unique CDR3 protein, reported with the most common genes and DNA among its rows. These V and J calls originate from TCRdb's pipeline instead of the authors' own analysis. Within this sample are roughly 620,000 distinct CDR3 sequences, with 18% of them counted one time only. More than 10% of the sample belongs to the ten largest clones.

Ficoll-Paque density gradient centrifugation was the method used to isolate PBMCs. The sample comprised PBMCs or a T cell subset sorted from them (not recorded which). The TCR originated in an adult woman who had mild COVID-19 (a few samples of this study predate the infection). The sample titles of this study are shuffled in the database, so cell type and time point are left out; the donor was told from shared clones.

The DNA reads TGTGCCAGCAGTTACGCCGACAGGGCCGGGGGTGAAGCTTTCTTT. Its product reads: CASSYADRAGGEAFF. The chain employs TRBV6-6 and TRBJ1-1, and 7 bases in between align with TRBD1. The CDR3 runs 15 residues from the cysteine to the phenylalanine. Of all the DNA, just the CDR3 is kept, 45 bases in frame from base 1. V lost 2 bases and J lost 7 bases, and the count of bases not matched to a germline gene is 10. For CDR1 and CDR2, the germline V gene (reference sequence) lists MNHNY and SVGAGI.